The clone carrying this T cell receptor beta chain was detected many times. Antigen specificity is unknown. This specimen belongs to a study of T cells after yellow fever vaccination. Study outcomes and limitations: Re-detected after boosting: most primary clones, 95% to 98% of CD4 and about 85% of CD8.

A 5'RACE template-switching step, the method used to make TCR cDNA, added a universal primer site and UMIs. TCRdb called the 5' RACE reads again in MiXCR, with one record for every CDR3 protein. Seen here are roughly 65,000 distinct CDR3 sequences, approximately 6.2% observed once, and the top ten hold about 2%. The input for sequencing was CD4+ T cells sorted from PBMCs, taken approximately 15 days after the first yellow fever vaccination. The clonotype originates from a man younger than 30 who received the YFV17D yellow fever vaccine.

The CDR3 is CSADRQGFYNSPLHF. The CDR3 nucleotides read TGCAGTGCCGACAGACAGGGCTTCTATAATTCACCCCTCCACTTT. This chain joins TRBV20-1 and TRBJ1-6, with TRBD1 identical over 7 bases. J lost 3 bases, V lost 6 bases, and 8 bases had no gene match. This CDR3 is built from 15 residues. The germline gives CDR1 DFQATT, CDR2 SNEGSKA (reference sequence).